This entry concerns a single TCR beta chain. The target antigen is unknown. The data were taken from a study of cytomegalovirus exposure and HLA in healthy donors. Findings and caveats of the study: Some public TCRs appeared in many individuals, while most sequences were rare.

There were likely unrecorded immune exposures, though donors were nominally healthy when sampled. 60 Vbeta and 13 Jbeta primers were used in PCR. Only in-frame clones appear in the TCRdb table, and some are missing; sequencing was by immunoSEQ multiplex PCR. In the table there are about 130,000 clones, roughly 8.3% of which are singletons. CDR3 length equals 13 residues. Trimming at V came to 0 bases and at J to 10 bases, leaving 4 bases not matched to a gene. Germline V lookup: CDR1 LGHNA, CDR2 YNFKEQ. The sample comprised PBMCs. This chain links TRBV4-2 with TRBJ1-1; 8 nucleotides align to TRBD1. This clonotype originated in a man aged 35 to 55 in good health and CMV-seronegative. The CDR3 nucleotides are TGTGCCAGCAGCCAAGACAGGGGGCGGGTAGCTTTCTTT. It translates to CASSQDRGRVAFF.